The sequence of this TCR beta chain was determined in a study of cytomegalovirus exposure and HLA in healthy donors. The PCR contained 60 Vbeta and 13 Jbeta primers. Sequenced by immunoSEQ multiplex PCR; TCRdb stores in-frame clones only, minus some. The repertoire holds around 50,000 clones, with roughly 80% as singletons. This clone was seen a handful of times. This CDR3 has 15 residues. Germline V gene sequence: CDR1 MNHNS, CDR2 SASEGT. The V and J ends lost 4 bases and 2 bases respectively, with 15 bases between them. The chain carries TRBV6-1 and TRBJ2-7, with D possibly matching TRBD1 (6 bases). Sequencing was carried out using PBMCs. This clonotype originated in a man between 25 and 39 years old in good health and CMV-seropositive. The CDR3, as DNA: TGTGCCAGCAGTGCGACAGGACTTTTAACCTACGAGCAGTACTTC. As protein: CASSATGLLTYEQYF.